This T cell receptor beta chain derives from a study of blood T cell repertoires in COVID-19. Study details: The origin of the acute and convalescent COVID-19 samples was the United States, Italy and Spain. PBMCs, B-cell-depleted T cells, or T cells provided the cDNA or gDNA that made up the material.

The CDR3 sequence is 15 residues long. Trimming removed 6 bases from V and 0 bases from J, with 15 bases in between. The germline V gene has CDR1 MDHEN and CDR2 SYDVKM. The assay was immunoSEQ multiplex PCR, and TCRdb's table has in-frame clones only and misses some. The repertoire includes about 100,000 clones, about nine tenths of them detected once, and about 1% sits in the top ten. This sequence was found in a man in his sixties with acute or convalescent COVID-19. V usage is TRBV28 and J usage is TRBJ2-7, with D possibly TRBD1 on 7 matching bases. The sample comprised peripheral blood. Here the CDR3 DNA reads TGTGCCAGCAGGGGGGGACAGATAAGCTCCTACGAGCAGTACTTC. It yields the protein CASRGGQISSYEQYF.